A single sample is the source of the 14 T cell receptor beta chains below, sequenced in a study of monozygotic twins with inflammatory bowel disease. TCRdb reprocessed the 5' RACE reads and reports one entry per CDR3 protein, with no DNA. The sample features fewer than 550,000 distinct CDR3 sequences, with 2% to 2.5% in its top ten. The sequenced material came from blood. Every receptor here comes from a human donor with ulcerative colitis or Crohn's disease, or a healthy co-twin of an affected twin (not recorded which).

The rearrangement uses TRBV4-2 and TRBJ1-2; TCRdb indicates TRBD1, and absent DNA this call remains unverified. CDR3 length: 16 residues. The germline V gene has CDR1 LGHNA and CDR2 YNFKEQ. The CDR3 protein is CAGSQDMGQVLYGYTF.

This chain connects TRBV20-1 to TRBJ1-1; TCRdb names TRBD1, which stays unverified in the absence of DNA. The CDR3 length is 14 residues. The germline V gene encodes CDR1 DFQATT and CDR2 SNEGSKA (reference sequence). The CDR3 sequence: CSARFPFVGTEAFF.

This rearrangement joins TRBV5-1 to TRBJ2-7; TCRdb reports TRBD2, a call that lacks DNA to check it against. There are 16 residues in the CDR3. Germline CDR1 and CDR2: SGHRS and YFSETQ. This chain's CDR3 is CASSLAGLAGVHEQYF.

The V call is TRBV20-1, the J call TRBJ2-5; TCRdb returns TRBD1, unconfirmable since there is no DNA. This CDR3 comprises 13 residues. Germline assignment: CDR1 DFQATT and CDR2 SNEGSKA (reference sequence). CDR3 in amino acids: CSARPRDGETQYF.

The chain carries TRBV30 and TRBJ1-5; the TCRdb call, TRBD1, lacks DNA for checking. CDR1 and CDR2 from the germline V gene are GTSNPN and SVGIG (reference sequence). CDR3 length: 17 amino acids. The CDR3 reads CAWTLGGSGRRNQPQHF.

The gene calls are TRBV7-9 and TRBJ2-5; lacking DNA, the TRBD2 call made by TCRdb goes unchecked. The CDR3 has 15 residues. Germline V gene lookup returns CDR1 SEHNR and CDR2 FQNEAQ (reference sequence). Here the CDR3 reads CASSLLRAHQETQYF.

The J gene is TRBJ2-6, the V gene TRBV6-2 or TRBV6-3; absent DNA, TCRdb's TRBD1 call cannot be checked. The CDR3 covers 21 residues. CDR1 and CDR2 (germline): MNHEY, SVGEGT. The CDR3 is CASTRPRAGATYPPGANVLTF.

This chain links TRBV6-6 with TRBJ2-2; the D call from TCRdb, TRBD2, cannot be confirmed without DNA. This CDR3 comprises 12 residues. The germline V gene encodes CDR1 MNHNY and CDR2 SVGAGI (reference sequence). CDR3 sequence reads: CASSYGGGELFF.

This rearrangement joins TRBV5-1 to TRBJ2-3; TCRdb picks TRBD1, but there is no DNA to check that call. The germline gives CDR1 SGHRS, CDR2 YFSETQ. The CDR3 has 14 amino acids. The CDR3 reads CASKGLSSTDTQYF.

This rearrangement joins TRBV9 to TRBJ2-1; there is no DNA to check the TCRdb D call of TRBD2. This CDR3 spans 16 amino acids. Germline V lookup: CDR1 SGDLS, CDR2 YYNGEE. The CDR3 spells CASSAETSGVFNEQFF.

This chain connects TRBV28 to TRBJ2-1; TCRdb returns TRBD2, unconfirmable since there is no DNA. The CDR3 has 15 amino acids. The germline gives CDR1 MDHEN, CDR2 SYDVKM. The CDR3 sequence is CASRRREVGANEQFF.

The chain carries TRBV27 and TRBJ1-2; TCRdb picks TRBD1, but there is no DNA to check that call. CDR3 length equals 14 residues. Germline lookup yields CDR1 MNHEY and CDR2 SMNVEV (reference sequence). The CDR3 here is CASSAQGASYGYTF.

V usage is TRBV11-2 and J usage is TRBJ1-1. Per germline, CDR1 SGHAT and CDR2 FQNNGV. The CDR3 loop spans 15 amino acids. CDR3 protein: CASSLASGPFREAFF.

The chain joins TRBV4-1 to TRBJ1-6. The CDR3 runs 13 residues. Germline V gene lookup returns CDR1 MGHRA and CDR2 YSYEKL. The CDR3 is CASSQETGSPLHF.